This T cell receptor beta chain was recovered during a study of siplizumab effects on memory and regulatory T cells. Data came from immunoSEQ multiplex PCR; TCRdb stores just in-frame clones and leaves some out. The sample has 100,000 to 120,000 clones; 93% are singletons. This CDR3 has 17 residues. Unmatched junction bases numbered 7, after V lost 0 bases and J lost 0 bases. Germline V CDR1 and CDR2: SGHRS, YFSETQ. The rearrangement uses TRBV5-1 and TRBJ2-3; 7 bases map to TRBD2. Material: CD4+ T cells sorted from blood. The origin of this receptor is a human donor in good health. This CDR3 is CASSLGGTIPSTDTQYF. CDR3 DNA sequence: TGCGCCAGCAGCTTGGGGGGGACTATCCCCAGCACAGATACGCAGTATTTT.